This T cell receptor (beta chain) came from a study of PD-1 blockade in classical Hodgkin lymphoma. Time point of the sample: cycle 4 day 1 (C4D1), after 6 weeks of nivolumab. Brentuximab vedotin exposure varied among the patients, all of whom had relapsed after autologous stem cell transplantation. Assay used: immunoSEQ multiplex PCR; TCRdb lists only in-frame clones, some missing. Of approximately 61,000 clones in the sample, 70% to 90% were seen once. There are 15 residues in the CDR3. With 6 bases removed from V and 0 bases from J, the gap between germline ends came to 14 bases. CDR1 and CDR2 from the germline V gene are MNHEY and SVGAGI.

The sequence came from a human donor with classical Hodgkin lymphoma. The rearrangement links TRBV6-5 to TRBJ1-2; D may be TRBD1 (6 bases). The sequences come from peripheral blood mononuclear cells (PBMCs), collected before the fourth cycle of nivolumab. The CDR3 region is CASRQTGPANYGYTF. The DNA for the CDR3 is TGTGCCAGCAGGCAGACAGGCCCTGCTAACTATGGCTACACCTTC.